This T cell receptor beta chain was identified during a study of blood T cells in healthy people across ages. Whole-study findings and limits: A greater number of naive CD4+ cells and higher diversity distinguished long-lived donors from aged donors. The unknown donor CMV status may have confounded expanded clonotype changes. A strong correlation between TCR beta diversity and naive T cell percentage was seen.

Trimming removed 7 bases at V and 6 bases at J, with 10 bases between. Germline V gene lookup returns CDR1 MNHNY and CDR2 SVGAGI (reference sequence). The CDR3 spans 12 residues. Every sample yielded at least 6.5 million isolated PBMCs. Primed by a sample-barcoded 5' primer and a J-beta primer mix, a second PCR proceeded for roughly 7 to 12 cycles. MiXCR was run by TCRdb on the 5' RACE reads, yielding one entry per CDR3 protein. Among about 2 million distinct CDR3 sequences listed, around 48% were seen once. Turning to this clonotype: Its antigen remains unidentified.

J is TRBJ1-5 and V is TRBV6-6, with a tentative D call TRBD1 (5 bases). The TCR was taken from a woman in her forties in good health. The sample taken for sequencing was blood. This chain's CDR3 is CASNVGGQPQHF. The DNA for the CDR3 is TGTGCCAGCAACGTGGGGGGTCAGCCCCAGCATTTT.